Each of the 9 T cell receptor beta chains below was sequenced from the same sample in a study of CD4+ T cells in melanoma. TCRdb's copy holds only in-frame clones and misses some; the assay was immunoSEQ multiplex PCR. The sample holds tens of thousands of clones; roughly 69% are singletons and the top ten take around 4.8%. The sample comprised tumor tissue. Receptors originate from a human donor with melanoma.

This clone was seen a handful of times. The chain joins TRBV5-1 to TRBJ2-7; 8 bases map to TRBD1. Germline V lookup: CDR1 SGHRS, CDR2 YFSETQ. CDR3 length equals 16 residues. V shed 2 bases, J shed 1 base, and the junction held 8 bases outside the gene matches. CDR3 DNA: TGCGCCAGCAGCTTATGGACAGGGTCGGGATCCTACGAGCAGTACTTC. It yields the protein CASSLWTGSGSYEQYF. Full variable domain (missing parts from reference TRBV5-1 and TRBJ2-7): KAGVTQTPRYLIKTRGQQVTLSCSPISGHRSVSWYQQTPGQGLQFLFEYFSETQRNKGNFPGRFSGRQFSNSRSEMNVSTLELGDSALYLCASSLWTGSGSYEQYFGPGTRLTVT.

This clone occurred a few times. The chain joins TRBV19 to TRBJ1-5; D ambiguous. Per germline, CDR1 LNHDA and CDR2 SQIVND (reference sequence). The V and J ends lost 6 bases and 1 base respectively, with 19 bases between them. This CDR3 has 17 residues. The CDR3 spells CASRFGVEAWSNQPQHF. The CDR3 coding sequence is TGTGCCAGTAGGTTCGGTGTTGAGGCTTGGAGCAATCAGCCCCAGCATTTT.

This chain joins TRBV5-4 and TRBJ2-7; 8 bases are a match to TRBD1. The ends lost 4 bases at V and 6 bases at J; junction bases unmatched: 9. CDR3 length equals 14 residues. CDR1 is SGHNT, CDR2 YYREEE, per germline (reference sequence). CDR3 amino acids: CASSPPGQGFEQYF. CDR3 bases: TGTGCCAGCAGCCCCCCCGGACAGGGCTTCGAGCAGTACTTC.

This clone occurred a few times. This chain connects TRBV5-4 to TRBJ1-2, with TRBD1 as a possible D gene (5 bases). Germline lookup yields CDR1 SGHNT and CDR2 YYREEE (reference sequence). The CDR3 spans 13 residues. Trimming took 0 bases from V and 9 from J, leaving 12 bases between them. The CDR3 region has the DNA TGTGCCAGCAGCTTGGAAGGGGTATCGCGCTACACCTTC. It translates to CASSLEGVSRYTF.

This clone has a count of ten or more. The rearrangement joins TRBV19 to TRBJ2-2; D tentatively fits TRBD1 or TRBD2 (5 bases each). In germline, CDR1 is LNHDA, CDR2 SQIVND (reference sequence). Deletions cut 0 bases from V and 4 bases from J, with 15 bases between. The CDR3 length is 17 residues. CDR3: CASSIDRGRKITGELFF. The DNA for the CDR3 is TGTGCCAGTAGTATAGATAGGGGACGTAAGATCACCGGGGAGCTGTTTTTT.

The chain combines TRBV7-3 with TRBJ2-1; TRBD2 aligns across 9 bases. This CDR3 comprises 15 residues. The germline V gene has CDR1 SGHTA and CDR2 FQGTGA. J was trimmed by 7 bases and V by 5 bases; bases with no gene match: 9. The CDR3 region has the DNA TGTGCCAGCAGCGTAGAGGGACTAGCAGCGAATGAGCAGTTCTTC. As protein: CASSVEGLAANEQFF. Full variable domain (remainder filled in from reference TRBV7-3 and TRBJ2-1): GAGVSQTPSNKVTEKGKYVELRCDPISGHTALYWYRQSLGQGPEFLIYFQGTGAADDSGLPNDRFFAVRPEGSVSTLKIQRTERGDSAVYLCASSVEGLAANEQFFGPGTRLTVL.

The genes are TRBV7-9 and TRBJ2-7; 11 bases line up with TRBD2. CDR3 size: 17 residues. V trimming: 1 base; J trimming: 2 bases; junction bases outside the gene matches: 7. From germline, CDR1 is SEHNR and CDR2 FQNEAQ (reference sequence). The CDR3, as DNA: TGTGCCAGCAGCTTAGACCCTAGCGGGGGGTCAGCCTACGAGCAGTACTTC. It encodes CASSLDPSGGSAYEQYF.

Here the CDR3 DNA reads TGTGCCAGCAGCTTGGGACAGGGATACTCACCCCTCCACTTT. This translates into CASSLGQGYSPLHF. The chain joins TRBV7-2 to TRBJ1-6; TRBD1 agrees at 9 bases. V was pared by 3 bases and J by 10 bases, with 4 bases of the junction left unmatched. The CDR3 sequence is 14 residues long. Germline V CDR1 and CDR2: SGHTA, FQGNSA. The full variable domain, rest sourced from reference TRBV7-2 and TRBJ1-6, is GAGVSQSPSNKVTEKGKDVELRCDPISGHTALYWYRQSLGQGLEFLIYFQGNSAPDKSGLPSDRFSAERTGGSVSTLTIQRTQQEDSAVYLCASSLGQGYSPLHFGNGTRLTVT.

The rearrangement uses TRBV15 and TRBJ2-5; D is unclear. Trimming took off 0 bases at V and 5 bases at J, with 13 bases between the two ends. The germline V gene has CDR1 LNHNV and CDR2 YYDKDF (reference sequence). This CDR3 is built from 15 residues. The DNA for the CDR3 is TGTGCCACCAGCAGAGATAACCTCCCAGCGGAGACCCAGTACTTC. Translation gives CATSRDNLPAETQYF.